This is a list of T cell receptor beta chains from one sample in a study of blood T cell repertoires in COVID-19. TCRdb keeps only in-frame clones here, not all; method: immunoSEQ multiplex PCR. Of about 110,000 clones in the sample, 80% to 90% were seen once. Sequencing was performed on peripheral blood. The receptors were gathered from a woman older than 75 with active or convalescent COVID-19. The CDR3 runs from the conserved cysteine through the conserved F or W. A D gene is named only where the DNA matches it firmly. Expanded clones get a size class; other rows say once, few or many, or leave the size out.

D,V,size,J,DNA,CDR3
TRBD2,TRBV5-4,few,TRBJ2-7,TGTGCCAGCAGCTTGGGACTTGGACTAGCGGGAGGGCCCTACGAGCAGTACTTC,CASSLGLGLAGGPYEQYF
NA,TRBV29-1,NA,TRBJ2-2,TGCAGCGTCTGGGGGGACACCGGGGAGCTGTTTTTT,CSVWGDTGELFF
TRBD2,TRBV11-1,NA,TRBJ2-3,TGTGCCAGCAGCTTTATACTAGCGGGAGGGACAGATACGCAGTATTTT,CASSFILAGGTDTQYF
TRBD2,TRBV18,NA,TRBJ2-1,TGTGCCAGCTCACCACCGAAGAGCGGGACCCGAGAGGAGCAGTTCTTC,CASSPPKSGTREEQFF
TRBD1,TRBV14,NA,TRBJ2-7,TGTGCCAGCAGCCCTGTCCGTGGACAGGGGGCGTCCCGTTCCTACGAGCAGTACTTC,CASSPVRGQGASRSYEQYF
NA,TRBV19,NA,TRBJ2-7,TGTGCCAGTAGTATGCGAGGCAGGGCTTACGAGCAGTACTTC,CASSMRGRAYEQYF
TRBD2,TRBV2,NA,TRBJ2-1,TGTGCCAGCAGTGGGACTAGCGGGAGATTTTCTGGCGAGGAGCAGTTCTTC,CASSGTSGRFSGEEQFF
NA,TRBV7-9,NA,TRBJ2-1,TGTGCCAGCAGTCAATGGGGCGCAGGGTTCGATGAGCAGTTCTTC,CASSQWGAGFDEQFF
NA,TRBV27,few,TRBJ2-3,TGTGCCAGCAGTTTAGAGGGCACAGATACGCAGTATTTT,CASSLEGTDTQYF
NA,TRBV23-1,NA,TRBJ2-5,TGCGCCAGCAGTCTCCCGGCGGTCCAAGAGACCCAGTACTTC,CASSLPAVQETQYF
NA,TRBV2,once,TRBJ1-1,TGTGCCAGCAGTGGGCAGGGATTAGTGTTGGGTACTGAAGCTTTCTTT,CASSGQGLVLGTEAFF
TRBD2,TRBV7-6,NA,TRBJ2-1,TGTGCCAGCAGCTTAGCGGCGGGAGTGTGGAATGAGCAGTTCTTC,CASSLAAGVWNEQFF
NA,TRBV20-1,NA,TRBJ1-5,TGCAGTGCTAGTGCAGGGTTTGGCAATCAGCCCCAGCATTTT,CSASAGFGNQPQHF
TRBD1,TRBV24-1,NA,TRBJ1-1,TGTGCCACCAGTGAGGAGGACAGGGGGCGGAACACTGAAGCTTTCTTT,CATSEEDRGRNTEAFF
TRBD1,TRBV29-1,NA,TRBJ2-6,TGCAGCGTTGCAAAGATACAGGGGACTGGGGCCAACGTCCTGACTTTC,CSVAKIQGTGANVLTF
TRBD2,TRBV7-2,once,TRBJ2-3,TGTGCCAGCAGCGCCTCCGCTCCGGGACTAGCAGGGTCAGATACGCAGTATTTT,CASSASAPGLAGSDTQYF